Each of the 27 T cell receptor beta chains below was sequenced from the same sample in a study of cytomegalovirus exposure and HLA in healthy donors. This PCR relied on a set of 60 Vbeta primers and 13 Jbeta primers. The method was immunoSEQ multiplex PCR; TCRdb's version includes in-frame clones alone and lacks a portion of them. The sample carries over 150,000 clones, 77% recorded once. Material for sequencing was PBMCs. The receptor set was obtained from a woman aged 25 to 39 in good health and CMV-seropositive.

Comments on this clone: Relative to the germline gene, one junction end is altered; a read error may explain this. This chain connects TRBV30 to TRBJ1-2; 8 nucleotides agree with TRBD1. The CDR3 covers 15 residues. The germline gives CDR1 GTSNPN, CDR2 SVGIG (reference sequence). CDR3 bases: TGTGCCCGGAGTACAGGGACAGGCTCTATCTATGGCTACACCTTC. Translated, it gives CARSTGTGSIYGYTF.

The V and J genes are TRBV4-2 and TRBJ2-7, with 9 nucleotides matching TRBD2. The ends lost 1 base at V and 3 bases at J; junction bases unmatched: 16. The CDR3 consists of 19 residues. The germline CDR1 and CDR2 sequences are LGHNA and YNFKEQ. In DNA, the CDR3 is TGTGCCAGCAGCCAAGGCACCGGGGGCGAAGCGGGAGGCCTCTACGAGCAGTACTTC. This sequence encodes CASSQGTGGEAGGLYEQYF.

This clone was seen a few times. CDR3 in DNA: TGTGCCAGCAGTCCCTTTAGCGGCCCCTACGAGCAGTACTTC. As protein: CASSPFSGPYEQYF. The chain has TRBV6-6 and TRBJ2-7, with D possibly TRBD2 on 6 matching bases. With 5 bases removed from V and 2 bases from J, the gap between germline ends came to 13 bases. Per the germline V gene, CDR1 is MNHNY and CDR2 is SVGAGI (reference sequence). The CDR3 has 14 amino acids.

This chain links TRBV6-1 with TRBJ2-3; D possibly corresponds to TRBD2 (7 bases). The length of the CDR3 is 14 residues. Per the germline V gene, CDR1 is MNHNS and CDR2 is SASEGT. V lost 6 bases and J 4 bases, leaving 14 bases between the germline ends. CDR3 sequence (DNA): TGTGCCAGCAGGCTAGGGGGAGGGCCAGATACGCAGTATTTT. Its translation is CASRLGGGPDTQYF.

The rearrangement links TRBV6-5 to TRBJ2-3, with 7 bases matching TRBD1. The CDR3 is 15 residues long. CDR1 and CDR2 (germline): MNHEY, SVGAGI. V lost 5 bases, J lost 4 bases, and 9 bases stayed unmatched. CDR3 protein: CASSTTGLKADTQYF. Written as DNA, the CDR3 is TGTGCCAGCAGTACGACAGGGCTGAAGGCAGATACGCAGTATTTT.

The chain is built from TRBV18 and TRBJ1-5, with D uncertain. In germline, CDR1 is KGHSH, CDR2 LQKENI. The ends were cut back, 4 bases at V and 7 bases at J, with 14 bases in the middle. This CDR3 is built from 14 residues. DNA for the CDR3: TGTGCCAGCTCACTTACACAAGAGGAGCAGCCCCAGCATTTT. Its translation: CASSLTQEEQPQHF.

The chain has TRBV7-2 and TRBJ2-7; 10 bases are a match to TRBD1. The CDR3 extends over 17 amino acids. Germline CDR1 reads SGHTA; CDR2 reads FQGNSA. J lost 2 bases, V lost 4 bases, and 11 bases had no gene match. CDR3 amino acids: CASSSARPGQGTYEQYF. Written as DNA, the CDR3 is TGTGCCAGCAGCTCCGCGCGTCCGGGACAGGGGACCTACGAGCAGTACTTC.

The chain has TRBV5-6 and TRBJ2-3; 9 bases map to TRBD1. The CDR3 sequence is 18 residues long. Trimming took 2 bases from V and 2 from J; bases not matched to a gene: 12. CDR1 is SGHDT and CDR2 is YYEEEE in the germline V gene. CDR3: CASSLQGATLLATDTQYF. The CDR3 nucleotides read TGTGCCAGCAGCTTACAGGGGGCAACCTTGTTGGCCACAGATACGCAGTATTTT. Full variable domain (missing parts from reference TRBV5-6 and TRBJ2-3): DAGVTQSPTHLIKTRGQQVTLRCSPKSGHDTVSWYQQALGQGPQFIFQYYEEEERQRGNFPDRFSGHQFPNYSSELNVNALLLGDSALYLCASSLQGATLLATDTQYFGPGTRLTVL.

This chain joins TRBV11-2 and TRBJ2-1, with 8 bases aligning to TRBD1. This CDR3 has 16 amino acids. Trimming removed 1 base from V and 5 bases from J; junction bases left unmatched: 7. The germline V gene encodes CDR1 SGHAT and CDR2 FQNNGV. CDR3 nucleotide sequence: TGTGCCAGCAGCTTAGGGGCGGGACAGGTAGACAATGAGCAGTTCTTC. Protein product: CASSLGAGQVDNEQFF.

Turning to this clone: This CDR3 fails to terminate in the conserved phenylalanine or tryptophan, so it likely reflects a read error. The chain is built from TRBV7-8 and TRBJ1-1; TRBD1 matches at 8 bases. This CDR3 has 15 amino acids. The V gene end was trimmed by 1 base and the J gene end by 5 bases; junction bases not matched to a gene: 6. Germline CDR1 is SGHVS and CDR2 is FQNEAQ. DNA for the CDR3: TGTGCCAGCAGCTTAGGGGCAGGGGGCTCAACTGAAGCTTTCCTT. This gives the protein CASSLGAGGSTEAFL.

The chain employs TRBV18 and TRBJ2-6; TRBD2 might be the D (5 bases). This CDR3 is 16 amino acids long. V was cut by 2 bases and J by 0 bases, with 8 bases left in between. Germline CDR1 is KGHSH and CDR2 is LQKENI. The CDR3 spells CASSPVGDSGANVLTF. The CDR3 DNA follows: TGTGCCAGCTCACCAGTCGGGGACTCTGGGGCCAACGTCCTGACTTTC.

This clone came up once. The chain carries TRBV29-1 and TRBJ2-7, with 10 nucleotides matching TRBD2. Germline lookup yields CDR1 SQVTM and CDR2 ANQGSEA. V was clipped by 4 bases and J by 2 bases; unmatched bases: 2. The CDR3 consists of 13 residues. CDR3 protein: CSVGTSGAYEQYF. The CDR3 DNA follows: TGCAGCGTTGGGACTAGCGGAGCCTACGAGCAGTACTTC.

The gene calls are TRBV11-1 and TRBJ1-2; D not resolved. CDR1 is SGHAT and CDR2 is FQDESV in the germline V gene (reference sequence). V was trimmed by 3 bases and J by 4 bases, leaving 9 bases between them. This CDR3 region has 13 residues. The CDR3: CASSFDTLYGYTF. DNA for the CDR3: TGTGCCAGCAGCTTCGACACTCTCTATGGCTACACCTTC.

The chain uses TRBV11-3 and TRBJ1-2; the match to TRBD1 covers 7 bases. The CDR3 runs 14 residues. J was trimmed by 0 bases and V by 5 bases; bases with no gene match: 3. From germline, CDR1 is SGHNT and CDR2 YENEEA. The CDR3 is CASSGGQPNYGYTF. Written as DNA, the CDR3 is TGTGCCAGCAGCGGGGGACAGCCTAACTATGGCTACACCTTC.

This clone was seen only once. The rearrangement joins TRBV5-6 to TRBJ2-1, with D unresolved. The germline CDR1 and CDR2 sequences are SGHDT and YYEEEE. The CDR3 runs to 17 residues. Trimming shortened V by 2 bases and J by 3 bases, and 18 bases separated the two germline ends. CDR3 nucleotide sequence: TGTGCCAGCAGCTTCAACATTCAGGAATGGCACTACAATGAGCAGTTCTTC. Its protein product is CASSFNIQEWHYNEQFF.

The count of this clone is one. The chain employs TRBV11-2 and TRBJ1-1; 7 positions match TRBD1. There are 15 residues in the CDR3. V lost 4 bases and J lost 1; bases outside the gene matches: 6. Germline values: CDR1 SGHAT, CDR2 FQNNGV. CDR3: CASSSEGGANTEAFF. The CDR3 DNA is TGTGCCAGCAGCTCCGAAGGGGGCGCGAACACTGAAGCTTTCTTT.

This chain connects TRBV5-4 to TRBJ2-5; D is possibly TRBD1 (6 bases). Germline V lookup: CDR1 SGHNT, CDR2 YYREEE (reference sequence). V lost 3 bases and J 1 base, leaving 10 bases between the germline ends. The CDR3 runs 14 residues. This chain's CDR3 is CASSWGLGQETQYF. The DNA of the CDR3 is TGTGCCAGCAGCTGGGGGCTGGGCCAAGAGACCCAGTACTTC.

The chain uses TRBV7-2 and TRBJ2-5, with TRBD1 matching over 7 bases. Trimming cost V 3 bases and J 4 bases; bases outside gene matches: 5. The CDR3 covers 14 residues. CDR1 is SGHTA, CDR2 FQGNSA, per germline. CDR3 in DNA: TGTGCCAGCAGCTTCGGGGCAGGGGGAGAGACCCAGTACTTC. It specifies CASSFGAGGETQYF.

Concerning this clone: The junction departs from germline at one end; a sequencing error may be responsible. This rearrangement joins TRBV7-2 to TRBJ2-1; 7 bases match TRBD2. There are 15 residues in the CDR3. Germline CDR1 SGHTA, CDR2 FQGNSA. In DNA, the CDR3 is TGTGCCAGCAGCCTAGCCCTAGCGGAGTACAATGAGCAGTTCTTC. The encoded protein is CASSLALAEYNEQFF.

This clone came up once. This rearrangement joins TRBV7-8 to TRBJ2-1, with 7 bases that match TRBD2. The germline V gene encodes CDR1 SGHVS and CDR2 FQNEAQ. V trimming: 4 bases; J trimming: 10 bases; junction bases outside the gene matches: 1. CDR3 length equals 11 residues. CDR3 in DNA: TGTGCCAGCAGCTATAGCGGGGAGCAGTTCTTC. This codes for CASSYSGEQFF.

The gene calls are TRBV2 and TRBJ1-5, with a possible D match to TRBD1 (6 bases). CDR1 and CDR2 from the germline V gene are SNHLY and FYNNEI. The CDR3 covers 14 residues. V lost 5 bases and J 2 bases, leaving 10 bases between the germline ends. The CDR3 spells CASSIQGGNQPQHF. As DNA, the CDR3 is TGTGCCAGCAGTATACAGGGAGGCAATCAGCCCCAGCATTTT.

This clone was recorded once. The chain recombines TRBV5-1 with TRBJ2-4, with TRBD2 matching 11 bases. The CDR3 consists of 16 residues. The V gene's germline CDR1 is SGHRS and CDR2 YFSETQ. Trimming took 2 bases from V and 4 from J; bases not matched to a gene: 5. CDR3 sequence reads: CASSLKLAGEKNIQYF. The CDR3 region has the DNA TGCGCCAGCAGCTTAAAACTAGCGGGAGAAAAAAACATTCAGTACTTC.

The rearrangement links TRBV6-1 to TRBJ2-7; maybe TRBD1 (5 bases). The length of the CDR3 is 15 residues. V dropped 7 bases and J dropped 2 bases, with 18 bases sitting between them. From germline, CDR1 is MNHNS and CDR2 SASEGT. The CDR3 bases are TGTGCCAGCATGACCCTACCGACAGCCGCCTACGAGCAGTACTTC. Residues: CASMTLPTAAYEQYF.

The chain is built from TRBV5-1 and TRBJ1-5; D uncertain. Looked up from germline, CDR1 is SGHRS and CDR2 is YFSETQ. Trimming pared 5 bases from V and 0 bases from J, leaving 9 bases between. The CDR3 extends over 14 amino acids. The CDR3 nucleotides read TGCGCCAGCAGGCCGACTTATAGCAATCAGCCCCAGCATTTT. This translates into CASRPTYSNQPQHF.

The V call is TRBV6-6, the J call TRBJ2-7; 9 bases line up with TRBD1. Germline loops: CDR1 MNHNY, CDR2 SVGAGI (reference sequence). The ends lost 7 bases at V and 6 bases at J; junction bases unmatched: 13. This CDR3 is built from 15 residues. The CDR3 reads CASTPSRDRAGEQYF. In DNA, the CDR3 is TGTGCCAGCACTCCGAGCCGGGACAGGGCGGGCGAGCAGTACTTC.

This chain joins TRBV6-5 and TRBJ2-1, with TRBD2 matching 12 bases. Trimming removed 6 bases from V and 3 bases from J; junction bases left unmatched: 3. CDR3 size: 15 residues. The germline gives CDR1 MNHEY, CDR2 SVGAGI. The CDR3 loop reads CASRLAGGFYNEQFF. CDR3 in DNA: TGTGCCAGCAGACTAGCGGGAGGCTTCTACAATGAGCAGTTCTTC.

The rearrangement joins TRBV2 to TRBJ1-5; 7 bases line up with TRBD1. The germline CDR1 and CDR2 sequences are SNHLY and FYNNEI. CDR3 length equals 14 residues. Trimming cost V 5 bases and J 1 base; bases outside gene matches: 2. The CDR3 bases are TGTGCCAGCAGTAAGGGACAGAGCAATCAGCCCCAGCATTTT. This codes for CASSKGQSNQPQHF. The whole variable domain, remainder taken from reference TRBV2 and TRBJ1-5, is EPEVTQTPSHQVTQMGQEVILRCVPISNHLYFYWYRQILGQKVEFLVSFYNNEISEKSEIFDDQFSVERPDGSNFTLKIRSTKLEDSAMYFCASSKGQSNQPQHFGDGTRLSIL.